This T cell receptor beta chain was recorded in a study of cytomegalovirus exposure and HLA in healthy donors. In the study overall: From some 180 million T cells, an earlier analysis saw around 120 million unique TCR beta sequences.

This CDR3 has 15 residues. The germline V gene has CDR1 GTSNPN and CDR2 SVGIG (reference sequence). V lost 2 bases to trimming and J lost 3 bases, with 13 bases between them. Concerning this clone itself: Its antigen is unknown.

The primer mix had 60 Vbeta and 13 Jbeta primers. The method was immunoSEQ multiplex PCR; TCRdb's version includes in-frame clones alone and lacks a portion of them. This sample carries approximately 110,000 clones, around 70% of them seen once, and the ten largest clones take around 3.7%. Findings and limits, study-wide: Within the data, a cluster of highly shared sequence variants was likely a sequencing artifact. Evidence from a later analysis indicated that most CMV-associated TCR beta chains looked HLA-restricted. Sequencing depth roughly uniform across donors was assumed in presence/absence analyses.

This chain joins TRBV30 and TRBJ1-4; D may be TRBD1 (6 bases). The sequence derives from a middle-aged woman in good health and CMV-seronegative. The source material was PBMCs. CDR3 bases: TGTGCCTGGAGTCCCCCGGACAGTCCTAATGAAAAACTGTTTTTT. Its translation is CAWSPPDSPNEKLFF.